This T cell receptor (beta chain) was recorded in a study of post-analysis software for immune sequencing data. Regarding the study as a whole: Five TRBV segments, including TRBV5-6, TRBV5-1 and TRBV20-1, were more frequent in patients than controls. A significant reduction in normalized Chao1 diversity was observed in multiple sclerosis patients versus controls.

Per germline, CDR1 SGHTA and CDR2 FQGNSA. V lost 5 bases, J lost 2 bases, and 13 bases lay in between. This CDR3 has 14 residues. TCR beta cDNA libraries had unique molecular identifiers. Yield was roughly 0.5 million cDNA molecules from approximately 0.91 to 9.4 million T cells. TCRdb fed the PCR reads into MiXCR, producing one record per CDR3 protein. This sample has 750,000 to 900,000 distinct CDR3 sequences, with under 60% found just once. Details on this clonotype: Its antigen is currently unknown.

The receptor was isolated from a girl between 5 and 17 years old with multiple sclerosis. The chain recombines TRBV7-2 with TRBJ2-7; TRBD2 might be the D (6 bases). The sequenced sample was blood. The CDR3: CASSPGLKTYEQYF. CDR3 coding DNA: TGTGCCAGCAGCCCGGGACTTAAAACCTACGAGCAGTACTTC.